This is a list of T cell receptor beta chains from one sample in a study of T cell repertoires in cytomegalovirus infection. No antigen has been identified for these receptors. Via MiXCR, TCRdb re-called the reads, giving one row per CDR3 protein. The sample includes around 500,000 distinct CDR3 sequences, more than 40% of them seen just once. This material consisted of cultured PBMCs, taken from culture after CMV antigen stimulation. The receptors originated from a human donor in good health (CMV status not recorded). Some clones in this sample may be carry-over from other donors' samples. The CDR3 runs from the conserved cysteine through the conserved F or W. Each record gives: clone size, V gene, CDR3 protein. Not all rows give a size; the values are once, few, many and, for expanded clones, a class.

>.|TRBV2
CASRLGGATEAFF
>many|TRBV7-2
CASSLGRSYEQYF
>.|TRBV7-9
CASSPQDKDTIYF
>many|TRBV7-2
CASSPPTRTDTQYF
>few|TRBV12-3/TRBV12-4
CASSAHPGAGNQPQHF
>many|TRBV18
CASSAGPQETQYF
>once|TRBV7-2
CASSWEGLASYNEQFF
>few|TRBV12-3/TRBV12-4
CASSFTGAGDTQYF
>.|TRBV3-1
CASSSRDRVGELFF
>few|TRBV7-2
CASSLWGSSNTEAFF
>.|TRBV5-4
CASSLRPRNIQYF
>.|TRBV20-1
CSARAGAGETQYF
>few|TRBV19
CASSAGRGSTDTQYF
>.|TRBV30
CAWIRDRTNSPLHF
>.|TRBV11-3
CASKAAQETQYF
>few|TRBV28
CASSILAGGSDEQFF
>.|TRBV7-2
CASSPTSQSSYEQYF
>many|TRBV7-6
CASSGFDSKVNGYTF
>.|TRBV4-1
CASSQAVLGTGPDDGYTF
>.|TRBV12-3/TRBV12-4
CASTSDVVAFF
>.|TRBV7-8
CASSLVGTYSYEQYF